The 19 T cell receptor beta chains below were found in one sample sequenced in a study of blood T cell repertoires in COVID-19. Only in-frame clones appear in the TCRdb table, and some are missing; sequencing was by immunoSEQ multiplex PCR. The table lists about 480,000 clones, more than 75% of them singletons, with about 1.7% in the top ten. Sequencing used PBMCs or T cells enriched from blood (not recorded which). Receptors originate from a woman aged 40 to 50 who had recovered from COVID-19.

This chain joins TRBV19 and TRBJ2-1; TRBD2 matches 11 bases. This CDR3 comprises 14 residues. Germline V gives CDR1 LNHDA, CDR2 SQIVND (reference sequence). V lost 0 bases to trimming and J lost 12 bases; unmatched junction nucleotides: 4. CDR3: CASSIELAGGGQFF. DNA of the CDR3: TGTGCCAGTAGTATAGAGCTAGCGGGAGGAGGGCAGTTCTTC. The whole variable domain, filled in from reference TRBV19 and TRBJ2-1, reads DGGITQSPKYLFRKEGQNVTLSCEQNLNHDAMYWYRQDPGQGLRLIYYSQIVNDFQKGDIAEGYSVSREKKESFPLTVTSAQKNPTAFYLCASSIELAGGGQFFGPGTRLTVL.

The J gene is TRBJ1-1, the V gene TRBV6-5; D is perhaps TRBD1 (5 bases). The germline gives CDR1 MNHEY, CDR2 SVGAGI. The V end was cut by 7 bases, the J end by 2 bases, with 14 bases between. CDR3 length: 14 residues. CDR3 loop: CASTPREDNTEAFF. The CDR3 DNA reads TGTGCCAGCACGCCCAGGGAAGATAACACTGAAGCTTTCTTT.

The gene calls are TRBV4-1 and TRBJ2-1; D is unresolved. Trimming pared 0 bases from V and 7 bases from J, leaving 10 bases between. The CDR3 loop spans 14 amino acids. Germline values: CDR1 MGHRA, CDR2 YSYEKL. Here the CDR3 reads CASSQEERWNEQFF. The CDR3 coding sequence is TGCGCCAGCAGCCAAGAAGAACGGTGGAATGAGCAGTTCTTC.

The rearrangement joins TRBV28 to TRBJ2-7, with 7 bases aligning to TRBD1. The CDR3 extends over 17 amino acids. Germline V gene sequence: CDR1 MDHEN, CDR2 SYDVKM. Trimming took 8 bases from V and 9 from J; bases not matched to a gene: 25. This CDR3 is CASRGRGKGGPLDGQYF. CDR3 coding DNA: TGTGCCAGCCGTGGCAGGGGGAAAGGCGGGCCCCTAGATGGGCAGTACTTC.

J is TRBJ1-5 and V is TRBV27; possible D gene TRBD1, 5 bases. CDR3 size: 14 residues. The V end lost 5 bases, the J end lost 3 bases, and 11 bases lay between the germline ends. Germline V gives CDR1 MNHEY, CDR2 SMNVEV (reference sequence). The CDR3 sequence is CASSREGYNQPQHF. CDR3 nucleotide sequence: TGTGCCAGCAGTAGGGAGGGGTACAATCAGCCCCAGCATTTT.

V usage is TRBV24-1 and J usage is TRBJ1-6; TRBD1 might be the D (5 bases). The germline V gene encodes CDR1 KGHDR and CDR2 SFDVKD. This CDR3 region has 15 residues. Trimming left V 9 bases short and J 10 bases short, with 21 bases between. The CDR3 region is CATYPETGIRSPLHF. In DNA form, the CDR3 reads TGTGCCACCTATCCCGAAACAGGAATCAGATCACCCCTCCACTTT.

This chain uses TRBV7-8 with TRBJ2-6; 13 bases map to TRBD2. V lost 0 bases to trimming and J lost 0 bases; unmatched junction nucleotides: 5. The CDR3 is made up of 20 amino acids. Germline V gene sequence: CDR1 SGHVS, CDR2 FQNEAQ. The chain's CDR3 is CASSLAGTSGASSGANVLTF. DNA of the CDR3: TGTGCCAGCAGCTTAGCCGGGACTAGCGGGGCCTCCTCTGGGGCCAACGTCCTGACTTTC. The whole variable domain, remainder taken from reference TRBV7-8 and TRBJ2-6, is GAGVSQSPRYKVAKRGQDVALRCDPISGHVSLFWYQQALGQGPEFLTYFQNEAQLDKSGLPSDRFFAERPEGSVSTLKIQRTQQEDSAVYLCASSLAGTSGASSGANVLTFGAGSRLTVL.

CDR3 coding DNA: TGTGCCAGTAGTCTCAGCGGGACTTATGTCAATGAGCAGTTCTTC. As protein: CASSLSGTYVNEQFF. The V gene is TRBV19, the J gene TRBJ2-1; 7 positions agree with TRBD2. V lost 5 bases, J lost 6 bases, and 10 bases stayed unmatched. There are 15 residues in the CDR3. The germline V gene encodes CDR1 LNHDA and CDR2 SQIVND (reference sequence).

In its sample, this clone was seen a few times. This sequence joins TRBV5-4 and TRBJ1-2; 8 nucleotides align to TRBD1. The CDR3 contains 14 residues. Germline values: CDR1 SGHNT, CDR2 YYREEE (reference sequence). Unmatched junction bases numbered 3, after V lost 2 bases and J lost 3 bases. The CDR3 sequence is CASSFNRGDYGYTF. CDR3 DNA sequence: TGTGCCAGCAGCTTCAACAGGGGGGACTATGGCTACACCTTC.

This clone was observed a single time. The rearrangement joins TRBV19 to TRBJ2-1, with 9 nucleotides matching TRBD2. This CDR3 contains 14 residues. V was clipped by 10 bases and J by 3 bases; unmatched bases: 7. Germline loops: CDR1 LNHDA, CDR2 SQIVND (reference sequence). CDR3 DNA: TGTGCCACCTCGACTAGCGGAGACTACAATGAGCAGTTCTTC. Amino acid sequence: CATSTSGDYNEQFF.

The chain recombines TRBV2 with TRBJ1-5; the D is unclear. The V gene lost 2 bases and the J gene lost 4 bases, with 3 bases spanning the gap. The CDR3 is 12 residues long. Germline CDR1 reads SNHLY; CDR2 reads FYNNEI. The DNA for the CDR3 is TGTGCCAGCAGTGAAATAAATCAGCCCCAGCATTTT. Translated, it gives CASSEINQPQHF.

Concerning this clone: The same CDR3 also results from other DNA sequences found in this sample. V gene TRBV18 combines with J gene TRBJ2-7, with 8 nucleotides matching TRBD1. Germline CDR1 and CDR2: KGHSH and LQKENI. This CDR3 region has 14 residues. The ends lost 2 bases at V and 2 bases at J; junction bases unmatched: 2. CDR3 sequence: CASSPGTGAYEQYF. The CDR3 DNA sequence: TGTGCCAGCTCACCAGGGACAGGAGCCTACGAGCAGTACTTC.

The V gene is TRBV13, the J gene TRBJ1-2; possibly TRBD1 for D (6 bases). The germline V gene encodes CDR1 PRHDT and CDR2 FYEKMQ (reference sequence). The CDR3 sequence is 15 residues long. Trimming took 5 bases from V and 8 from J, leaving 21 bases between them. CDR3 residues: CASSETMGEQGGYTF. The CDR3 DNA reads as TGTGCCAGCAGCGAAACGATGGGGGAGCAGGGGGGCTACACCTTC.

The V gene is TRBV28, the J gene TRBJ2-3; 14 positions agree with TRBD2. V was clipped by 4 bases and J by 0 bases; unmatched bases: 9. The CDR3 totals 19 residues. CDR1 is MDHEN and CDR2 is SYDVKM in the germline V gene. The CDR3 nucleotides read TGTGCCAGCAGTTCGAGGCCGGGACTAGCGGGAGCCAGCACAGATACGCAGTATTTT. As protein: CASSSRPGLAGASTDTQYF.

The rearrangement links TRBV2 to TRBJ1-5; TRBD1 aligns across 7 bases. This CDR3 region has 19 residues. Germline loops: CDR1 SNHLY, CDR2 FYNNEI. V was pared by 4 bases and J by 0 bases, with 15 bases of the junction left unmatched. CDR3 sequence (DNA): TGTGCCAGCAGTGGGTTTTGGGACAGCAAACTTTATAGCAATCAGCCCCAGCATTTT. This gives the protein CASSGFWDSKLYSNQPQHF.

The V and J genes are TRBV5-1 and TRBJ2-1; D call uncertain. The germline gives CDR1 SGHRS, CDR2 YFSETQ. Trimming took 1 base from V and 1 from J, leaving 9 bases between them. This CDR3 contains 15 residues. The CDR3 protein is CASSLTQESYNEQFF. CDR3 DNA: TGCGCCAGCAGCTTGACCCAGGAATCCTACAATGAGCAGTTCTTC. The whole variable domain, remainder taken from reference TRBV5-1 and TRBJ2-1, is KAGVTQTPRYLIKTRGQQVTLSCSPISGHRSVSWYQQTPGQGLQFLFEYFSETQRNKGNFPGRFSGRQFSNSRSEMNVSTLELGDSALYLCASSLTQESYNEQFFGPGTRLTVL.

The V call is TRBV6-2 or TRBV6-3, the J call TRBJ1-3; 7 bases line up with TRBD1. The V gene's germline CDR1 is MNHEY and CDR2 SVGEGT. The trim removed 2 bases at V and 0 bases at J, leaving 7 bases unmatched. The CDR3 loop spans 17 amino acids. CDR3: CASSYPLGQRSGNTIYF. Written as DNA, the CDR3 is TGTGCCAGCAGTTACCCATTGGGACAGCGCTCTGGAAACACCATATATTTT.

This chain links TRBV14 with TRBJ1-1; TRBD1 aligns across 9 bases. V was pared by 2 bases and J by 4 bases, with 5 bases of the junction left unmatched. Germline V gives CDR1 SGHDN, CDR2 FVKESK. The CDR3 sequence is 15 residues long. The CDR3 spells CASSQLGQGITEAFF. DNA of the CDR3: TGTGCCAGCAGCCAATTGGGACAGGGTATCACTGAAGCTTTCTTT.

This chain uses TRBV7-2 with TRBJ1-2; D unclear. V was trimmed by 3 bases and J by 8 bases, leaving 10 bases between them. Germline loops: CDR1 SGHTA, CDR2 FQGNSA. The CDR3 runs to 12 residues. CDR3 protein: CASSFRERGYTF. CDR3 DNA sequence: TGTGCCAGCAGCTTCCGGGAGAGGGGCTACACCTTC.